Included here is one T cell receptor (beta chain) sequence, with context. No antigen is known for it. TRB cDNA was prepared as libraries by UMI-labeled 5' RACE. TCRdb re-called the 5' RACE reads; one entry per CDR3 protein, DNA not given. The sample has around 60,000 distinct CDR3 sequences. This entry is derived from a study of CXCR3-negative and CXCR3-positive naive CD8 T cells. Findings and caveats of the study: Similar TRBV-TRBJ usage was seen in naive cells (both CXCR3-negative and CXCR3-positive), but memory cells differed. Researchers report that CXCR3-positive naive cells carry more hydrophobic TRB CDR3s than CXCR3-negative naive cells.

CDR3 length equals 13 residues. CDR1 is DFQATT, CDR2 SNEGSKA, per germline (reference sequence). The J gene is TRBJ2-4, the V gene TRBV20-1. The receptor comes from a human donor in good health. Some clones in this sample may be carry-over from other donors' samples. The specimen was naive CXCR3+ CD8+ T cells from blood. The subset denotes: CD45RO-CCR7+CD27+CD95- naive CD8+ T cells expressing CXCR3 (TNR3+). CDR3 amino acids: CSASGLAQNIQYF.